What follows is one T cell receptor beta chain and its context. Its antigen remains unidentified. Researchers built TCR beta cDNA using 5'RACE template switching with UMIs. From its re-call of the 5' RACE reads, TCRdb lists each CDR3 protein once, without DNA. This sample's clone table lists roughly 390,000 distinct CDR3 sequences. The sample is drawn from a study of T cells expressing NK-cell markers. This CDR3 comprises 12 residues. Germline V gene sequence: CDR1 SNHLY, CDR2 FYNNEI. Findings and caveats of the study: Whether expanded NKG2C+ T cell clones recognized HCMV stayed uncertain. In a group of five to seven donors, dominant NKG2C+ clonotypes represented about 1.0-8% of CD8+ T cells.

The J gene is TRBJ2-7, the V gene TRBV2; the TRBD2 assignment by TCRdb is unverifiable without DNA. The TCR comes from a man aged 18-70 years in good health. The sequenced material came from blood T cells: a sorted CD56 or NKG2C T cell subset, CD4+ or CD8+ T cells, or bulk PBMC T cells (not recorded which). CDR3 region: CASNIAGPEQYF.